A selection of T cell receptor beta chains follows, all from one sample in a study of blood T cell repertoires in COVID-19. Assay: immunoSEQ multiplex PCR; the TCRdb copy retains only in-frame clones and omits some. The data show about 100,000 clones, with 80% seen just once and approximately 29% held by the top ten. Sequencing used peripheral blood. The receptors shown here come from a man between 65 and 85 years old with active or convalescent COVID-19. Both conserved end residues are part of each CDR3. The order of the fields is V gene, clone size, J gene, D gene, CDR3 DNA, CDR3 protein. A D gene is named only where the DNA matches it firmly. Some rows have no size entry. The others give once, few or many, or a class for an expanded clone.

TRBV7-2	-	TRBJ2-7	TRBD2	TGTGCCAGCAGCTTAGCCGGACTAGCAAGTAGCCACGAGCAGTACTTC	CASSLAGLASSHEQYF
TRBV15	-	TRBJ2-1	-	TGTGCCACCAGCAGACTGGGGGGAGACTACAATGAGCAGTTCTTC	CATSRLGGDYNEQFF
TRBV11-2	-	TRBJ2-1	-	TGTGCCAGCGCCGAAGGTCAGGGGATCAGGCAGTTCTTC	CASAEGQGIRQFF
TRBV7-9	-	TRBJ1-2	TRBD1	TGTGCCAGCAGCCTGCTACCGGGACAGGGGACCTATGGCTACACCTTC	CASSLLPGQGTYGYTF
TRBV9	-	TRBJ2-2	TRBD1	TGTGCCAGCAGCGTAGGCCAGGGGGTCACCGGGGAGCTGTTTTTT	CASSVGQGVTGELFF
TRBV5-1	-	TRBJ2-7	TRBD1	TGCGCCAGCAGCATAACCGGGACAGGGCCCTACGAGCAGTACTTC	CASSITGTGPYEQYF
TRBV4-1	-	TRBJ1-4	-	TGCGCCAGCAGCCTAAGACAGGCTAATGAAAAACTGTTTTTT	CASSLRQANEKLFF
TRBV5-4	-	TRBJ2-1	-	TGTGCCAGCAGTAGAGACAACAATGAGCAGTTCTTC	CASSRDNNEQFF
TRBV11-3	-	TRBJ2-5	-	TGTGCCAGCAGCCAGGGAGTAGGGGGGGAAGGAGAGACCCAGTACTTC	CASSQGVGGEGETQYF
TRBV28	-	TRBJ1-3	-	TGTGCCAGCAGTTTACCAGGGTCTGGAAACACCATATATTTT	CASSLPGSGNTIYF
TRBV9	many	TRBJ2-2	-	TGTGCCAGCAGCGTAGACCGCTCAGAGCGCGGGGAGCTGTTTTTT	CASSVDRSERGELFF
TRBV6-5	once	TRBJ2-7	-	TGTGCCAGCAGTTACGAAGAGGGTAGCTCCTACGAGCAGTACTTC	CASSYEEGSSYEQYF
TRBV2	-	TRBJ2-1	-	TGTGCCAGCACGGGACGGGGGAGCTCCTACAATGAGCAGTTCTTC	CASTGRGSSYNEQFF
TRBV15	-	TRBJ2-2	-	TGTGCCACCAGCAGAGCGGGGGACACCGGGGAGCTGTTTTTT	CATSRAGDTGELFF
TRBV28	-	TRBJ2-7	-	TGTGCCAGCACCCCAGGGTGGCTATCCAGCTACGAGCAGTACTTC	CASTPGWLSSYEQYF
TRBV14	few	TRBJ1-1	-	TGTGCCAGCAGCCCGACAGGTATGACTGAAGCTTTCTTT	CASSPTGMTEAFF
TRBV5-1	once	TRBJ1-4	TRBD1	TGCGCCAGCAGCTTACTGGACAGGTCTTCAACTAATGAAAAACTGTTTTTT	CASSLLDRSSTNEKLFF
TRBV6-2/TRBV6-3	-	TRBJ1-2	TRBD1	TGTGCCAGCAGTCCCCAGCCAGGGGGCTATGGCTACACCTTC	CASSPQPGGYGYTF
TRBV7-2	-	TRBJ1-2	-	TGTGCCAGCAGCTTAGGGGCAGGGGACTATGGCTACACCTTC	CASSLGAGDYGYTF
TRBV19	-	TRBJ2-3	-	TGTGCCAGTAGCCCACCCGGGGGGCCTACAGATACGCAGTATTTT	CASSPPGGPTDTQYF
TRBV28	-	TRBJ1-5	-	TGTGCCACCGAGTTTATGATGGTTGACAGCAACAATCAGCCCCAGCATTTT	CATEFMMVDSNNQPQHF
TRBV7-3	-	TRBJ2-7	-	TGTGCCAGCAGCGCTGCCGGGGCCTACGAGCAGTACTTC	CASSAAGAYEQYF
TRBV19	large	TRBJ2-1	-	TGTGCCAGTAGTATATCGAGGGAAGGCTCCTACAATGAGCAGTTCTTC	CASSISREGSYNEQFF
TRBV15	once	TRBJ2-1	TRBD2	TGTGCCACCAGCAGATATCCCAGCGGGAGAATGAATGAGCAGTTCTTC	CATSRYPSGRMNEQFF
TRBV19	-	TRBJ2-7	-	TGTGCCAGTAGTATGGCCCTGCTCTACGAGCAGTACTTC	CASSMALLYEQYF
TRBV19	-	TRBJ1-1	-	TGTGCCAGTAGTATCACCCAGGGGAACACTGAAGCTTTCTTT	CASSITQGNTEAFF
TRBV5-8	-	TRBJ1-5	TRBD1	TGTGCCAGCAACCGCCCCGGACAGGGTTATCAGCCCCAGCATTTT	CASNRPGQGYQPQHF
TRBV19	few	TRBJ1-1	-	TGTGCCAGTAGTATCCCCACAGCTAAGAACACTGAAGCTTTCTTT	CASSIPTAKNTEAFF
TRBV7-2	many	TRBJ2-2	-	TGTGCCAGCAGCTTATCTACGGGCACCGGGGAGCTGTTTTTT	CASSLSTGTGELFF
TRBV11-1	-	TRBJ2-1	TRBD2	TGTGCCAGCAGCCATTCCGGACTAGCGGGGACTAATGAGCAGTTCTTC	CASSHSGLAGTNEQFF
TRBV7-2	-	TRBJ2-5	TRBD2	TGTGCCAGCAGCTTAGGGAGACTAGCGGGAGGGCCGGGGGAGACCCAGTACTTC	CASSLGRLAGGPGETQYF
TRBV24-1	few	TRBJ2-3	TRBD2	TGTGCCACCAGTGCCGCGGGACTAGCGGGAGACACAGATACGCAGTATTTT	CATSAAGLAGDTDTQYF
TRBV6-6	-	TRBJ2-7	TRBD1	TGTGCCAGCAGACCGGGACAGGGCCCCTACGAGCAGTACTTC	CASRPGQGPYEQYF
TRBV25-1	-	TRBJ1-4	TRBD1	TGTGCCAGCTTGGGACAGGGGGGTGAAAAACTGTTTTTT	CASLGQGGEKLFF
TRBV24-1	-	TRBJ2-1	TRBD1	TGTGCCACCAGTGGCTCCGGGACAGGGGACTACAATGAGCAGTTCTTC	CATSGSGTGDYNEQFF
TRBV4-1	-	TRBJ1-4	-	TGCGCCAGCAGCCCCGTCGGGAACCGCAATGAAAAACTGTTTTTT	CASSPVGNRNEKLFF
TRBV6-6	-	TRBJ2-3	TRBD1	TGTGCCAGCAGTCACAGGGGTGGCACAGATACGCAGTATTTT	CASSHRGGTDTQYF
TRBV7-8	-	TRBJ2-7	-	TGTGCCAGCAGCCTTTCCCTCTACGAGCAGTACTTC	CASSLSLYEQYF
TRBV11-2	-	TRBJ2-5	-	TGTGCCAGCAGCTTAGTGGACAGACAAGAGACCCAGTACTTC	CASSLVDRQETQYF
TRBV13	-	TRBJ2-7	TRBD1	TGTGCCAGCAAGGACAGGAGTTATCAAGAGCAGTACTTC	CASKDRSYQEQYF
TRBV29-1	-	TRBJ1-1	TRBD1	TGCAGCGTCCGGGACAGCGGTTACACTGAAGCTTTCTTT	CSVRDSGYTEAFF
TRBV20-1	few	TRBJ2-7	TRBD2	TGCAGTGCTAGTACTAGCGCAGAGCAGTACTTC	CSASTSAEQYF
TRBV11-2	-	TRBJ1-6	-	TGTGCCAGCAGCTTAGACGCCGGTCCCAATTCACCCCTCCACTTT	CASSLDAGPNSPLHF
TRBV18	few	TRBJ1-1	-	TGTGCCAGCTCTCGGACAAATGGAAACACTGAAGCTTTCTTT	CASSRTNGNTEAFF
TRBV2	few	TRBJ2-7	TRBD2	TGTGCCAGCAGTGAAGAGGCACTAGCGGGAGGGGACGAGCAGTACTTC	CASSEEALAGGDEQYF
TRBV5-4	-	TRBJ1-2	-	TGTGCCAGCAGCTTGGGGTCTGACTCAACGGTTGGCTACACCTTC	CASSLGSDSTVGYTF
TRBV6-6	-	TRBJ2-7	-	TGTGCCAGCAGAGAGACGGGGGGCACAGAGAACGAGCAGTACTTC	CASRETGGTENEQYF
TRBV5-4	-	TRBJ1-2	TRBD1	TGTGCCAGCAGCCCGACAGGGCCCTATGGCTACACCTTC	CASSPTGPYGYTF
TRBV27	-	TRBJ1-2	-	TGTGCCAGCAGTGCTACAGGGTCTTACTATGGCTACACCTTC	CASSATGSYYGYTF
TRBV7-3	-	TRBJ2-3	TRBD1	TGTGCCAGCAGCACCGACAGGGAATCTTCAGATACGCAGTATTTT	CASSTDRESSDTQYF
TRBV11-2	-	TRBJ1-1	TRBD1	TGTGCCAGCAGCAAGGACAGGGCTGAGCGGGCTTTCTTT	CASSKDRAERAFF
TRBV19	-	TRBJ2-5	-	TGTGCCAGTAGTGACTCCCGGGGGGAGACCCAGTACTTC	CASSDSRGETQYF
TRBV19	-	TRBJ1-3	-	TGTGCCAGTAGAGACGGGAGCTCTGGAAACACCATATATTTT	CASRDGSSGNTIYF
TRBV30	few	TRBJ1-5	TRBD1	TGTGCCTGGAGTCGCTCAACGGGACAGCTCAATCAGCCCCAGCATTTT	CAWSRSTGQLNQPQHF
TRBV6-5	-	TRBJ2-1	TRBD2	TGTGCCAGCAGATCATTAGCGGGAGATGGTAATGAGCAGTTCTTC	CASRSLAGDGNEQFF
TRBV4-2	-	TRBJ2-2	TRBD1	TGTGCCAGCAGCCATCCCGGCCTCCGGGACAGCCTTTTGGGGACCGGGGAGCTGTTTTTT	CASSHPGLRDSLLGTGELFF
TRBV4-1	-	TRBJ2-2	-	TGCGCCAGCAGCCAAGACCAGGGTGGTTTCACCGGGGAGCTGTTTTTT	CASSQDQGGFTGELFF
TRBV5-8	few	TRBJ2-3	-	TGTGCCAGCAGCTTGCCTAGTGGCGCCTTAGATACGCAGTATTTT	CASSLPSGALDTQYF
TRBV5-1	-	TRBJ2-5	TRBD2	TGCGCCAGCAGCTCGGGACTAGCGGGGTCGAAAGAGACCCAGTACTTC	CASSSGLAGSKETQYF